The entry below gives a single TCR beta chain sequence along with its context. Its antigen remains unknown. This sample stems from a study of shared clonotypes between healthy human individuals. The wider study: Each donor had three CD4 naive, three CD4 memory, two CD8 naive and one CD8 memory plate.

The CDR3 has 16 residues. Germline loops: CDR1 GTSNPN, CDR2 SVGIG (reference sequence). V was clipped by 2 bases and J by 0 bases, with 17 bases between them. Study-level points and caveats: Investigators collected only blood, and repertoires in tissues likely differ. Shared clonotypes: 4.5% to 5% naive CD4, about 4% naive CD8, roughly 2.2% memory CD4, roughly 0.4% memory CD8.

Some clones are missing from TCRdb's copy, which holds only in-frame ones; the method was immunoSEQ multiplex PCR. The sample lists 1.4 million to 1.5 million clones, around 95% occurring once. J is TRBJ2-7 and V is TRBV30; the D gene is possibly TRBD2 (5 bases). Input material: naive CD4+ T cells sorted from blood. Subset meaning: CD45RA+ positively selected. This TCR was sampled from a man aged 30 to 39 in good health. The CDR3 nucleotides read TGTGCCTGGAGTTCGGGTGGGCCAGGACTCTCCTACGAGCAGTACTTC. Translation: CAWSSGGPGLSYEQYF.